Its frequency marks the clone carrying this T cell receptor (beta chain) as medium-sized (0.01 to 0.1%). The antigen is not known. CDR1 is LGHDT, CDR2 YNNKEL, per germline (reference sequence). This CDR3 spans 16 amino acids. The data are from a study of CXCR3-negative and CXCR3-positive naive CD8 T cells. Researchers sorted approximately 290,000 cells of each CD8+ T cell subset in triplicate. Naive CD8+ T cells showed CD45RO-CCR7+CD27+CD95-. All TRB cDNA libraries came from 5' RACE performed with UMI labels. TCRdb derives one entry per CDR3 protein from the 5' RACE reads, leaving out DNA. In all, the sample yields about 40,000 distinct CDR3 sequences. Study-wide results and caveats: Memory CD8+ T cell repertoires were far less diverse than both naive subsets.

The clonotype comes from a human donor in good health. Some clones in this sample may be carry-over from other donors' samples. The V call is TRBV3-1, the J call TRBJ2-7. Specimen: naive CXCR3- CD8+ T cells from blood. Subset of the sample: CD45RO-CCR7+CD27+CD95- naive CD8+ T cells lacking CXCR3 (TNR3-). This CDR3 is CASSQALRGLNYEQYF.